This is a list of T cell receptor beta chains from one sample in a study of cytomegalovirus exposure and HLA in healthy donors. Clones were sequenced by immunoSEQ multiplex PCR, and TCRdb holds only the in-frame ones, with some missing. In the table there are roughly 220,000 clones, approximately 68% of which are singletons. The source material was PBMCs. These receptors all come from a woman aged 25 to 45 in good health and CMV-seronegative. The CDR3 runs from the conserved cysteine through the conserved F or W. The order of the fields is D gene, J gene, V gene, clone size, CDR3 protein, CDR3 DNA. The D gene is left open where the match is weak. Rows give clone size only sometimes, using once, few, many, or a class for an expanded clone.

D: NA
J: TRBJ2-4
V: TRBV5-1
size: NA
CDR3: CASSLGESLKNIQYF
DNA: TGCGCCAGCAGCTTAGGGGAATCCCTCAAAAACATTCAGTACTTC

D: TRBD1
J: TRBJ2-2
V: TRBV5-1
size: NA
CDR3: CASSDGQGLNTGELFF
DNA: TGCGCCAGCAGCGACGGACAGGGTTTGAACACCGGGGAGCTGTTTTTT

D: TRBD1
J: TRBJ2-7
V: TRBV19
size: NA
CDR3: CASSPLPGQGANEQYF
DNA: TGTGCCAGTAGTCCTCTTCCGGGACAGGGGGCGAACGAGCAGTACTTC

D: TRBD1
J: TRBJ1-3
V: TRBV4-2
size: NA
CDR3: CASSQGQGDGGNAIYF
DNA: TGTGCCAGCAGCCAAGGACAGGGTGATGGTGGAAACGCCATATATTTT

D: NA
J: TRBJ1-4
V: TRBV6-6
size: NA
CDR3: CASSSGWSNEKLFF
DNA: TGTGCCAGCAGTTCCGGGTGGTCTAATGAAAAACTGTTTTTT

D: NA
J: TRBJ1-1
V: TRBV19
size: NA
CDR3: CASSIDGTDRPMNTEAFF
DNA: TGTGCCAGTAGTATAGATGGTACGGACAGACCCATGAACACTGAAGCTTTCTTT

D: NA
J: TRBJ1-1
V: TRBV9
size: NA
CDR3: CASSGPGSINTEAFF
DNA: TGTGCCAGCAGCGGCCCCGGGTCTATAAACACTGAAGCTTTCTTT

D: NA
J: TRBJ1-6
V: TRBV15
size: NA
CDR3: CATSRDTGGGSPLHF
DNA: TGTGCCACCAGCAGAGATACGGGGGGCGGTTCACCCCTCCACTTT

D: TRBD1
J: TRBJ2-1
V: TRBV11-2
size: NA
CDR3: CASSFRLQGSPYNEQFF
DNA: TGTGCCAGCAGCTTTAGACTACAGGGGTCCCCCTACAATGAGCAGTTCTTC

D: TRBD1
J: TRBJ1-5
V: TRBV2
size: few
CDR3: CASNDRGNQPQHF
DNA: TGTGCCAGCAACGACAGGGGGAATCAGCCCCAGCATTTT

D: TRBD2
J: TRBJ2-4
V: TRBV7-9
size: few
CDR3: CASSSIGRDIQYF
DNA: TGTGCCAGCAGCTCCATTGGGAGGGACATTCAGTACTTC

D: TRBD2
J: TRBJ2-1
V: TRBV5-1
size: NA
CDR3: CASSTGTSGGNEQFF
DNA: TGCGCCAGCAGCACGGGGACTAGCGGGGGCAATGAGCAGTTCTTC

D: NA
J: TRBJ2-3
V: TRBV5-1
size: NA
CDR3: CASSMTGSTDTQYF
DNA: TGCGCCAGCAGCATGACAGGAAGCACAGATACGCAGTATTTT

D: NA
J: TRBJ2-5
V: TRBV19
size: NA
CDR3: CASSKGGGPGTQYF
DNA: TGTGCCAGTAGTAAGGGCGGGGGCCCAGGGACCCAGTACTTC

D: TRBD2
J: TRBJ2-1
V: TRBV9
size: NA
CDR3: CASSVGGLDNEQFF
DNA: TGTGCCAGCAGCGTAGGGGGACTAGACAATGAGCAGTTCTTC

D: NA
J: TRBJ1-2
V: TRBV6-1
size: NA
CDR3: CASSEQGNGYTF
DNA: TGTGCCAGCAGTGAACAGGGAAATGGCTACACCTTC

D: TRBD1
J: TRBJ1-1
V: TRBV11-3
size: few
CDR3: CASSPTGANTEAFF
DNA: TGTGCCAGCAGCCCTACAGGGGCGAACACTGAAGCTTTCTTT

D: NA
J: TRBJ2-5
V: TRBV11-2
size: few
CDR3: CASSLAGGTSETQYF
DNA: TGTGCCAGCAGCTTAGCAGGGGGGACCTCGGAGACCCAGTACTTC

D: NA
J: TRBJ1-2
V: TRBV7-9
size: NA
CDR3: CASSSDSPVGGYTF
DNA: TGTGCCAGCAGCTCGGACTCCCCCGTTGGTGGCTACACCTTC

D: NA
J: TRBJ2-3
V: TRBV15
size: once
CDR3: CATSRESRGRTDTQYF
DNA: TGTGCCACCAGCAGAGAATCGCGGGGAAGGACAGATACGCAGTATTTT

D: NA
J: TRBJ1-1
V: TRBV2
size: few
CDR3: CASRALKNTEAFF
DNA: TGTGCCAGCAGGGCCCTGAAGAACACTGAAGCTTTCTTT

D: NA
J: TRBJ2-3
V: TRBV5-1
size: NA
CDR3: CASAPLSSVTDTQYF
DNA: TGCGCCAGCGCTCCTTTGAGCTCGGTAACAGATACGCAGTATTTT

D: TRBD1
J: TRBJ1-2
V: TRBV30
size: once
CDR3: CAWSSGTGEVYTF
DNA: TGTGCCTGGAGTTCCGGGACAGGGGAAGTCTACACCTTC

D: NA
J: TRBJ2-5
V: TRBV5-1
size: once
CDR3: CASRIGTTGETQYF
DNA: TGCGCCAGCAGGATAGGGACAACCGGAGAGACCCAGTACTTC

D: NA
J: TRBJ1-2
V: TRBV11-2
size: NA
CDR3: CASSPSGYGYTF
DNA: TGTGCCAGCAGTCCCTCCGGCTATGGCTACACCTTC

D: NA
J: TRBJ2-5
V: TRBV21-1
size: NA
CDR3: CASSKRGGFLAALATQYF
DNA: TGTGCCAGCAGCAAAAGGGGTGGGTTTCTAGCGGCCCTTGCGACCCAGTACTTC

D: NA
J: TRBJ2-2
V: TRBV12-5
size: NA
CDR3: CASGLGGLHQAGELFF
DNA: TGTGCTAGTGGTTTGGGGGGGCTCCACCAGGCCGGGGAGCTGTTTTTT

D: TRBD1
J: TRBJ2-7
V: TRBV6-5
size: NA
CDR3: CASRGGGYEQYF
DNA: TGTGCCAGCAGAGGGGGCGGTTACGAGCAGTACTTC

D: TRBD2
J: TRBJ2-1
V: TRBV9
size: NA
CDR3: CASSIGILAGEDEQFF
DNA: TGTGCCAGCAGCATAGGTATCCTAGCGGGAGAGGATGAGCAGTTCTTC

D: NA
J: TRBJ2-7
V: TRBV6-1
size: NA
CDR3: CASASGLPYEQYF
DNA: TGTGCCAGCGCCTCAGGGCTACCCTACGAGCAGTACTTC

D: NA
J: TRBJ1-3
V: TRBV7-6
size: NA
CDR3: CASSPAGMGGNTIYF
DNA: TGTGCCAGCAGCCCCGCGGGGATGGGCGGAAACACCATATATTTT

D: TRBD1
J: TRBJ2-7
V: TRBV7-9
size: NA
CDR3: CSSSLGSGTGGREQYF
DNA: TGTTCCAGCAGCTTAGGTTCGGGGACAGGGGGTCGGGAGCAGTACTTC

D: NA
J: TRBJ1-1
V: TRBV5-1
size: NA
CDR3: CASRNRVWNTEAFF
DNA: TGCGCCAGCAGAAACAGGGTGTGGAACACTGAAGCTTTCTTT

D: NA
J: TRBJ1-1
V: TRBV5-1
size: NA
CDR3: CASSLFGEANTEAFF
DNA: TGCGCCAGCAGCTTATTCGGGGAAGCGAACACTGAAGCTTTCTTT

D: TRBD1
J: TRBJ2-7
V: TRBV7-9
size: NA
CDR3: CASSFPAISGQGFYEQYF
DNA: TGTGCCAGCAGCTTCCCCGCTATTTCGGGACAGGGATTCTACGAGCAGTACTTC

D: TRBD2
J: TRBJ2-5
V: TRBV7-9
size: NA
CDR3: CASSYGASGAGGTQYF
DNA: TGTGCCAGCAGCTACGGGGCCAGCGGGGCCGGAGGGACCCAGTACTTC

D: TRBD1
J: TRBJ2-1
V: TRBV11-3
size: few
CDR3: CASSTRDSTNEQFF
DNA: TGTGCCAGCAGCACCCGGGACAGTACAAATGAGCAGTTCTTC

D: NA
J: TRBJ1-2
V: TRBV5-1
size: few
CDR3: CASSPTGNYGYTF
DNA: TGCGCCAGCAGCCCAACAGGGAACTATGGCTACACCTTC

D: NA
J: TRBJ2-7
V: TRBV29-1
size: NA
CDR3: CSVVQGTYEQYF
DNA: TGCAGCGTGGTACAGGGCACCTACGAGCAGTACTTC

D: TRBD1
J: TRBJ1-1
V: TRBV2
size: few
CDR3: CASREQTGRGTEAFF
DNA: TGTGCCAGCAGGGAACAGACAGGGAGAGGAACTGAAGCTTTCTTT

D: TRBD2
J: TRBJ2-5
V: TRBV13
size: once
CDR3: CASRDYLYQETQYF
DNA: TGTGCCAGCCGGGACTACCTGTACCAAGAGACCCAGTACTTC

D: TRBD1
J: TRBJ2-1
V: TRBV5-1
size: NA
CDR3: CASSLDQGVLYNEQFF
DNA: TGCGCCAGCAGCTTGGACCAGGGGGTCCTTTACAATGAGCAGTTCTTC

D: NA
J: TRBJ2-1
V: TRBV5-1
size: NA
CDR3: CASSLGPSVGDEQFF
DNA: TGCGCCAGCAGCTTGGGCCCTAGCGTGGGCGATGAGCAGTTCTTC

D: NA
J: TRBJ2-3
V: TRBV9
size: NA
CDR3: CASSVVDAWGGDTQYF
DNA: TGTGCCAGCAGCGTAGTCGACGCGTGGGGAGGAGATACGCAGTATTTT

D: TRBD1
J: TRBJ1-2
V: TRBV6-5
size: NA
CDR3: CASSPGQDSGGYTF
DNA: TGTGCCAGCAGCCCCGGACAGGACTCGGGTGGCTACACCTTC

D: NA
J: TRBJ2-4
V: TRBV19
size: NA
CDR3: CASSIPHLAGAKNIQYF
DNA: TGTGCCAGTAGTATACCCCACTTGGCGGGAGCCAAAAACATTCAGTACTTC

D: NA
J: TRBJ1-5
V: TRBV2
size: NA
CDR3: CASSVQRSNQPQHF
DNA: TGTGCCAGCAGCGTACAGAGAAGCAATCAGCCCCAGCATTTT

D: TRBD1
J: TRBJ2-2
V: TRBV30
size: NA
CDR3: CAWSPTGGRDTGELFF
DNA: TGTGCCTGGTCTCCGACAGGGGGCCGGGATACCGGGGAGCTGTTTTTT

D: NA
J: TRBJ1-2
V: TRBV29-1
size: NA
CDR3: CSVEVGTSYGYTF
DNA: TGCAGCGTTGAGGTCGGGACTTCCTATGGCTACACCTTC

D: NA
J: TRBJ2-7
V: TRBV19
size: NA
CDR3: CASTGSGGRATHEQYF
DNA: TGTGCCAGTACAGGGTCTGGGGGCAGGGCCACCCACGAGCAGTACTTC

D: TRBD2
J: TRBJ2-5
V: TRBV7-3
size: once
CDR3: CASSLAGGQQGTQYF
DNA: TGTGCCAGCAGCTTAGCGGGAGGACAACAAGGGACCCAGTACTTC

D: TRBD2
J: TRBJ2-5
V: TRBV4-1
size: once
CDR3: CASSQEGLAGVGETQYF
DNA: TGCGCCAGCAGCCAAGAAGGCCTAGCGGGAGTCGGAGAGACCCAGTACTTC

D: NA
J: TRBJ1-6
V: TRBV5-4
size: NA
CDR3: CASSQTAYNSPLHF
DNA: TGTGCCAGCAGCCAGACAGCATATAATTCACCCCTCCACTTT